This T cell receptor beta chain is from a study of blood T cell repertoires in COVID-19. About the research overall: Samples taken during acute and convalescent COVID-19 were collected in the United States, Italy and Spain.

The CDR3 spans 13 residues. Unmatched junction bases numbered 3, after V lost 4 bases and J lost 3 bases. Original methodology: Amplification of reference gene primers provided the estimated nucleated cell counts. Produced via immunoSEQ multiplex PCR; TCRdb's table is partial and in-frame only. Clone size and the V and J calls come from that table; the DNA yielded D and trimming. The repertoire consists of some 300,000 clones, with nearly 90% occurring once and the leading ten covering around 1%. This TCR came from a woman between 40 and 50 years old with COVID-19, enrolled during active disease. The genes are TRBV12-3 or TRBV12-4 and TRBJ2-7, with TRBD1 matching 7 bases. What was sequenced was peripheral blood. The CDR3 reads CASSSDRDYEQYF. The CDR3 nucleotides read TGTGCCAGCAGTTCAGACAGGGACTACGAGCAGTACTTC.